The next 4 T cell receptor beta chains were all read from a single sample in a study of T-cell memory formation after mild COVID-19. TCRdb reprocessed the 5' RACE reads with MiXCR, giving one entry per CDR3 protein. This table has 350,000 or so distinct CDR3 sequences, around 13% appearing once. The material sequenced was PBMCs or a T cell subset sorted from them (not recorded which). All receptors come from a man aged 18-30 years who had mild COVID-19 (a few samples of this study predate the infection). Cell type and time point are not known.

In this sample, this clonotype turned up a few times. V usage is TRBV5-6 and J usage is TRBJ2-7, with D possibly TRBD1 on 5 matching bases. Germline CDR1 reads SGHDT; CDR2 reads YYEEEE. The V end lost 0 bases, the J end lost 4 bases, and 14 bases lay between the germline ends. This CDR3 contains 15 residues. The CDR3 DNA reads as TGTGCCAGCAGCTTGGTGCAGGGCCCCCCTTACGAGCAGTACTTC. Translating gives CASSLVQGPPYEQYF.

This clonotype was seen repeatedly, ten times or more. The chain has TRBV12-3 or TRBV12-4 and TRBJ1-1; the D is unclear. This CDR3 comprises 13 residues. V dropped 3 bases and J dropped 4 bases, with 9 bases sitting between them. CDR3 residues: CASSFVVGTEAFF. The CDR3, as DNA: TGTGCCAGCAGTTTTGTTGTGGGCACTGAAGCTTTCTTT.

CDR3 DNA sequence: TGTGCCAGCATGTGGACTAGCGGGGTGGGAAATGAGCAGTTCTTC. Protein: CASMWTSGVGNEQFF. The chain combines TRBV6-1 with TRBJ2-1; TRBD2 aligns across 12 bases. CDR3 size: 15 residues. Germline trimming cut 7 bases from V and 7 bases from J; bases unmatched to any gene: 8. The V gene's germline CDR1 is MNHNS and CDR2 SASEGT.

The chain uses TRBV2 and TRBJ2-1; either TRBD1 or TRBD2 may supply D (5 bases each). The CDR3 totals 15 residues. The germline V gene has CDR1 SNHLY and CDR2 FYNNEI. Trimming stripped 6 bases from V and 4 bases from J, with 16 bases between. The CDR3 region is CASSEGRYRYNEQFF. DNA for the CDR3: TGTGCCAGCAGCGAGGGGCGGTACAGGTACAATGAGCAGTTCTTC.